The 26 T cell receptor beta chains given below trace back to one sample, sequenced in a study of multiple sclerosis patients with progressive multifocal leukoencephalopathy. Clones were sequenced by immunoSEQ multiplex PCR, and TCRdb holds only the in-frame ones, with some missing. This sample has more than 30,000 clones, with roughly 89% found just once. Stated time point: time of PML onset. This specimen consisted of PBMCs, obtained from a patient treated with natalizumab. The source is a woman aged 40 to 50 with progressive multifocal leukoencephalopathy.

This clone was detected only once. The rearrangement uses TRBV4-3 and TRBJ2-3; unclear D gene. This CDR3 has 16 amino acids. Trimming pared 0 bases from V and 4 bases from J, leaving 14 bases between. Germline CDR1 reads LGHNA; CDR2 reads YSLEER. The CDR3: CASSQDYDWFSDTQYF. The CDR3 coding sequence is TGCGCCAGCAGCCAAGATTACGATTGGTTCTCAGATACGCAGTATTTT.

This clone was found a few times. The chain has TRBV11-2 and TRBJ2-3, with a tentative D call TRBD1 (5 bases). Germline lookup yields CDR1 SGHAT and CDR2 FQNNGV. CDR3 length equals 14 residues. The V end lost 6 bases, the J end lost 0 bases, and 10 bases lay between the germline ends. The CDR3 DNA reads TGTGCCAGCAGACCAGGGTTTAGCACAGATACGCAGTATTTT. This translates into CASRPGFSTDTQYF. The variable domain in full, completed from reference TRBV11-2 and TRBJ2-3, reads EAGVAQSPRYKIIEKRQSVAFWCNPISGHATLYWYQQILGQGPKLLIQFQNNGVVDDSQLPKDRFSAERLKGVDSTLKIQPAKLEDSAVYLCASRPGFSTDTQYFGPGTRLTVL.

This chain joins TRBV11-1 and TRBJ2-5, with TRBD2 identical over 15 bases. Per the germline V gene, CDR1 is SGHAT and CDR2 is FQDESV (reference sequence). V was clipped by 3 bases and J by 6 bases; unmatched bases: 5. The CDR3 has 16 amino acids. DNA for the CDR3: TGTGCCAGCAGCTTCCGGGGGACTAGCGGGAGGAAGACCCAGTACTTC. This translates into CASSFRGTSGRKTQYF.

The V gene is TRBV7-2, the J gene TRBJ2-1, with D unclear. This CDR3 has 13 amino acids. Trimming pared 3 bases from V and 5 bases from J, leaving 8 bases between. Germline-derived CDR1 and CDR2 are SGHTA and FQGNSA. The CDR3 reads CASSFSRDNEQFF. In DNA form, the CDR3 reads TGTGCCAGCAGCTTTTCCAGAGACAATGAGCAGTTCTTC.

This sequence joins TRBV7-2 and TRBJ2-5; 12 bases align to TRBD2. The CDR3 spans 15 residues. V dropped 3 bases and J dropped 5; count of bases not matched to a gene: 4. Germline CDR1 reads SGHTA; CDR2 reads FQGNSA. CDR3: CASSFRTSGEETQYF. The CDR3 coding sequence is TGTGCCAGCAGCTTTCGGACTAGCGGGGAGGAGACCCAGTACTTC.

V gene TRBV27 combines with J gene TRBJ1-6; TRBD1 is a possible D gene (6 bases). V was cut by 2 bases and J by 6 bases, with 14 bases left in between. The CDR3 is 16 residues long. Germline CDR1 is MNHEY and CDR2 is SMNVEV (reference sequence). DNA for the CDR3: TGTGCCAGCAGTTTAAGTCCGACAGGATTTAATTCACCCCTCCACTTT. It specifies CASSLSPTGFNSPLHF.

The rearrangement joins TRBV29-1 to TRBJ1-2; tentatively, D is TRBD1 (6 bases). This CDR3 has 12 amino acids. Trimming left V 1 base short and J 6 bases short, with 9 bases between. Germline V CDR1 and CDR2: SQVTM, ANQGSEA. CDR3 sequence: CSVEGQGHGYTF. The CDR3, as DNA: TGCAGCGTTGAAGGGCAGGGGCATGGCTACACCTTC.

The chain recombines TRBV7-9 with TRBJ1-4, with TRBD1 identical over 7 bases. V gave up 11 bases and J gave up 4 bases; unmatched junction bases: 7. The CDR3 contains 13 residues. Germline V gene lookup returns CDR1 SEHNR and CDR2 FQNEAQ (reference sequence). Here the CDR3 DNA reads TGTGCCGGATCCGGGACAGTTAATGAAAAACTGTTTTTT. Protein sequence: CAGSGTVNEKLFF.

The rearrangement joins TRBV19 to TRBJ2-3; TRBD1 or TRBD2 may be the D gene (5 bases each). The germline V gene has CDR1 LNHDA and CDR2 SQIVND (reference sequence). CDR3 length: 16 residues. V lost 6 bases and J 4 bases, leaving 20 bases between the germline ends. The CDR3 sequence: CASSGWDPGDPDTQYF. The CDR3 nucleotides are TGTGCCAGTAGCGGCTGGGACCCTGGGGACCCAGATACGCAGTATTTT.

The chain employs TRBV18 and TRBJ2-2, with 8 positions matching TRBD1. This CDR3 region has 17 residues. The ends lost 0 bases at V and 4 bases at J; junction bases unmatched: 7. The germline gives CDR1 KGHSH, CDR2 LQKENI. CDR3 nucleotide sequence: TGTGCCAGCTCACCACCGTCTCGACAGGGGTTCACCGGGGAGCTGTTTTTT. Amino acid sequence: CASSPPSRQGFTGELFF.

The chain is built from TRBV19 and TRBJ1-3; weak D call: TRBD1 (5 bases). Trimming removed 6 bases at V and 0 bases at J, with 9 bases between. This CDR3 has 14 residues. Germline assignment: CDR1 LNHDA and CDR2 SQIVND (reference sequence). Written as DNA, the CDR3 is TGTGCCAGTAGCCTGGGGGTCTCTGGAAACACCATATATTTT. This translates into CASSLGVSGNTIYF. The full variable domain, in which reference TRBV19 and TRBJ1-3 provide the parts outside the CDR3, is DGGITQSPKYLFRKEGQNVTLSCEQNLNHDAMYWYRQDPGQGLRLIYYSQIVNDFQKGDIAEGYSVSREKKESFPLTVTSAQKNPTAFYLCASSLGVSGNTIYFGEGSWLTVV.

The chain is built from TRBV4-2 and TRBJ2-5; D might be TRBD1 or TRBD2, each matching 7 bases. The CDR3 has 18 residues. Trimming removed 0 bases from V and 4 bases from J, with 21 bases in between. Germline loops: CDR1 LGHNA, CDR2 YNFKEQ. In DNA, the CDR3 is TGTGCCAGCAGCCAAGATAATTCAGGGGGGGGGCTCGGAGAGACCCAGTACTTC. Protein product: CASSQDNSGGGLGETQYF.

The chain recombines TRBV7-2 with TRBJ1-5; D unresolved. The CDR3 sequence is 12 residues long. Germline CDR1 reads SGHTA; CDR2 reads FQGNSA. Trimming left V 2 bases short and J 5 bases short, with 4 bases between. Written as DNA, the CDR3 is TGTGCCAGCAGCTTATTGTATCAGCCCCAGCATTTT. It specifies CASSLLYQPQHF.

CDR3 amino acids: CASTQLSEGDTEAFF. CDR3 sequence (DNA): TGTGCCAGCACCCAACTGTCGGAGGGTGACACTGAAGCTTTCTTT. The chain joins TRBV6-6 to TRBJ1-1; D gene uncertain. Germline CDR1 MNHNY, CDR2 SVGAGI (reference sequence). V dropped 7 bases and J dropped 3 bases, with 18 bases sitting between them. The CDR3 runs 15 residues.

This clone is a singleton in its sample. V gene TRBV11-2 combines with J gene TRBJ2-1, with TRBD1 identical over 8 bases. This CDR3 spans 15 amino acids. In germline, CDR1 is SGHAT, CDR2 FQNNGV. After removal of 5 bases from V and 2 bases from J, the junction contained 5 bases not matched to a gene. The DNA of the CDR3 is TGTGCCAGCAGCCGACAGGGGATAGCCTACAATGAGCAGTTCTTC. Its translation is CASSRQGIAYNEQFF.

The chain couples TRBV27 to TRBJ2-3; weak D call: TRBD1 (6 bases). This CDR3 has 15 residues. Trimming removed 4 bases from V and 1 base from J, with 12 bases in between. CDR1 is MNHEY, CDR2 SMNVEV, per germline (reference sequence). This CDR3 is CASSSTGTRTDTQYF. CDR3 bases: TGTGCCAGCAGTTCCACCGGGACACGCACAGATACGCAGTATTTT.

The rearrangement links TRBV14 to TRBJ1-3; 8 nucleotides align to TRBD1. This CDR3 region has 15 residues. V gave up 4 bases and J gave up 4 bases; unmatched junction bases: 6. Germline-derived CDR1 and CDR2 are SGHDN and FVKESK. The CDR3 DNA reads as TGTGCCAGCAGCCCATCTTGGACAGGGGGAAACACCATATATTTT. This translates into CASSPSWTGGNTIYF.

The chain carries TRBV7-2 and TRBJ1-2, with 7 nucleotides matching TRBD1. J was trimmed by 2 bases and V by 2 bases; bases with no gene match: 5. CDR1 is SGHTA and CDR2 is FQGNSA in the germline V gene. The CDR3 loop spans 15 amino acids. CDR3 nucleotides: TGTGCCAGCAGCTTACAGGGGGTCGACAACTATGGCTACACCTTC. Its protein is CASSLQGVDNYGYTF.

A note on this clone: At one of its ends the junction is not consistent with the germline gene, which may arise from a read error. The genes are TRBV7-2 and TRBJ2-1; D is ambiguous. Germline CDR1 is SGHTA and CDR2 is FQGNSA. CDR3 length: 16 residues. As DNA, the CDR3 is TGTGCCGGCAGCTTAGTCACGGTGCTAACCGGAAATGAGCAGTTCTTC. This sequence encodes CAGSLVTVLTGNEQFF.

The chain uses TRBV6-1 and TRBJ1-6, with D possibly being TRBD1 (6 bases). V dropped 7 bases and J dropped 7 bases, with 11 bases sitting between them. The V gene's germline CDR1 is MNHNS and CDR2 SASEGT. The CDR3 is made up of 13 amino acids. This CDR3 is CASIYRDNSPLHF. The CDR3 bases are TGTGCCAGCATATACAGGGACAATTCACCCCTCCACTTT.

This clone was counted once. V is TRBV7-8 and J is TRBJ2-6; perhaps TRBD1 as D (5 bases). V lost 6 bases, J lost 1 base, and 16 bases lay in between. The CDR3 contains 17 residues. The germline gives CDR1 SGHVS, CDR2 FQNEAQ. The CDR3: CASRARQKISGANVLTF. The CDR3 DNA sequence: TGTGCCAGCAGAGCACGACAGAAAATATCTGGGGCCAACGTCCTGACTTTC.

The chain links TRBV7-9 to TRBJ1-5; D gene unclear. The V gene lost 3 bases and the J gene lost 3 bases, with 9 bases spanning the gap. Germline values: CDR1 SEHNR, CDR2 FQNEAQ (reference sequence). The CDR3 is made up of 14 amino acids. The CDR3 region is CASSFVSLNQPQHF. As DNA, the CDR3 is TGTGCCAGCAGCTTCGTTTCACTCAATCAGCCCCAGCATTTT.

This chain joins TRBV27 and TRBJ1-5; 7 bases agree with TRBD1. The CDR3 spans 14 residues. In germline, CDR1 is MNHEY, CDR2 SMNVEV (reference sequence). The trim removed 6 bases at V and 6 bases at J, leaving 8 bases unmatched. The CDR3 DNA is TGTGCCAGCAGCCCACGACAGGGTGCTCAGCCCCAGCATTTT. It yields the protein CASSPRQGAQPQHF.

The chain links TRBV30 to TRBJ2-2; possibly TRBD1 or TRBD2 for D (6 bases each). V lost 8 bases and J 3 bases, leaving 16 bases between the germline ends. The length of the CDR3 is 14 residues. CDR1 is GTSNPN, CDR2 SVGIG, per germline (reference sequence). DNA of the CDR3: TGTGCCCGGAAGTGGGGGGCAGACACCGGGGAGCTGTTTTTT. It yields the protein CARKWGADTGELFF. Based on the CDR3 plus reference TRBV30 and TRBJ2-2, the full variable domain is SQTIHQWPATLVQPVGSPLSLECTVEGTSNPNLYWYRQAAGRGLQLLFYSVGIGQISSEVPQNLSASRPQDRQFILSSKKLLLSDSGFYLCARKWGADTGELFFGEGSRLTVL.

This chain uses TRBV11-1 with TRBJ1-2, with D possibly being TRBD1 (5 bases). The CDR3 has 15 residues. The V and J ends lost 1 base and 4 bases respectively, with 13 bases between them. Looked up from germline, CDR1 is SGHAT and CDR2 is FQDESV (reference sequence). Written as DNA, the CDR3 is TGTGCCAGCAGCTTAGAAGAAGGGGTTCCCTATGGCTACACCTTC. Translated: CASSLEEGVPYGYTF.

In the case of this clone: The same CDR3 also results from other DNA sequences found in this sample. The rearrangement joins TRBV28 to TRBJ1-5; the match to TRBD1 covers 11 bases. Losses at the gene ends were 5 bases for V and 6 bases for J; bases not matched to a gene: 9. The germline V gene has CDR1 MDHEN and CDR2 SYDVKM. This CDR3 spans 16 amino acids. In nucleotides, the CDR3 is TGTGCCAGCAGTGTCTCCGGGACAGGGGGGGCTCAGCCCCAGCATTTT. Translation: CASSVSGTGGAQPQHF.